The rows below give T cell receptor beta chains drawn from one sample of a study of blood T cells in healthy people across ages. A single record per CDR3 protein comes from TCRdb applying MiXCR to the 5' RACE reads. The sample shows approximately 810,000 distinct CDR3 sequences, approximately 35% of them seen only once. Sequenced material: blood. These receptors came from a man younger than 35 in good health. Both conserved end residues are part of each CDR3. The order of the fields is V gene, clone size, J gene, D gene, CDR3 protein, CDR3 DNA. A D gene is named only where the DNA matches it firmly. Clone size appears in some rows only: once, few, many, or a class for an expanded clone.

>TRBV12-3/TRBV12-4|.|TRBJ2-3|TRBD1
CASSLREGQGAADTQYF
TGTGCCAGCAGTTTAAGGGAGGGACAGGGGGCTGCAGATACGCAGTATTTT
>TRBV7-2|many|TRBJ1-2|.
CASSQGGDYGYTF
TGTGCCAGCAGCCAAGGGGGTGACTATGGCTACACCTTC
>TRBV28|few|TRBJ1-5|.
CASSLVRGVAPSNQPQHF
TGTGCCAGCAGTTTAGTCCGGGGGGTGGCCCCTAGCAATCAGCCCCAGCATTTT
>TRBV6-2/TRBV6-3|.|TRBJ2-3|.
CASSYSMSPGFPYF
TGTGCCAGCAGTTACTCGATGAGCCCAGGTTTCCCGTATTTT
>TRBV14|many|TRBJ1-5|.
CASSQSRNQPQHF
TGTGCCAGCAGCCAATCTCGCAATCAGCCCCAGCATTTT
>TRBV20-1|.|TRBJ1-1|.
CSANRGRIAVTEAFF
TGCAGTGCTAACCGGGGGCGCATCGCGGTCACTGAAGCTTTCTTT
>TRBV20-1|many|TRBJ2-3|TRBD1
CSADPGQGADTQYF
TGCAGTGCTGACCCGGGACAGGGGGCGGATACGCAGTATTTT
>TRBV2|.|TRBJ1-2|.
CASIGTMNHPDYGYTF
TGTGCCAGCATCGGAACAATGAACCACCCGGACTATGGCTACACCTTC
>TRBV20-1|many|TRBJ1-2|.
CSARRPSNDGYTF
TGCAGTGCTAGGAGGCCATCTAATGATGGCTACACCTTC
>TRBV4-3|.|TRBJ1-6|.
CASSQDWAPNSPLHF
TGCGCCAGCAGCCAAGATTGGGCACCTAATTCACCCCTCCACTTT
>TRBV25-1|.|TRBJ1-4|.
CASSEAKTNEKLFF
TGTGCCAGCAGTGAGGCCAAGACTAATGAAAAACTGTTTTTT
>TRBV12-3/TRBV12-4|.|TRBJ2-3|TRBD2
CASSPLAGGTDAQYF
TGTGCCAGCAGCCCCTTGGCGGGAGGCACAGATGCGCAGTATTTT
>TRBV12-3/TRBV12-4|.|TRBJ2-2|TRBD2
CASKPLAGGTGELFF
TGTGCCAGTAAACCTCTAGCGGGGGGAACCGGGGAGCTGTTTTTT
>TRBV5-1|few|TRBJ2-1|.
CASNTASISYNEQFF
TGCGCCAGCAACACGGCCTCCATCTCCTACAATGAGCAGTTCTTC
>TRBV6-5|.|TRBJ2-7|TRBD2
CASSYSTSGGPSSYNEQYF
TGTGCCAGCAGTTATTCGACTAGCGGGGGGCCCAGCTCCTACAATGAGCAGTACTTC
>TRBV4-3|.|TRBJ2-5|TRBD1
CASSQEAPGQGAFEQYF
TGCGCCAGCAGCCAAGAAGCCCCGGGACAGGGGGCTTTTGAGCAGTACTTC
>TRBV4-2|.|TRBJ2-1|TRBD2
CASSQEDGTTPKSSYNEQFF
TGTGCCAGCAGCCAAGAGGACGGGACTACACCCAAAAGCTCCTACAATGAGCAGTTCTTC
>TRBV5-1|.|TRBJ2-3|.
CATKGRGYGDTQYF
TGCGCCACCAAGGGTAGGGGATACGGAGATACGCAGTATTTT
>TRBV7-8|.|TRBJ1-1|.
CASSLGVQGSRGEAFF
TGTGCCAGCAGCTTAGGGGTACAGGGATCTCGGGGAGAAGCTTTCTTT
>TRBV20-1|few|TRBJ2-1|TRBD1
CSARDSGTGDYNEQFF
TGCAGTGCTAGAGATTCCGGGACAGGGGATTACAATGAGCAGTTCTTC
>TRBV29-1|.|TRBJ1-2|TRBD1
CSVEGDRGLRYTF
TGCAGCGTTGAAGGGGACAGGGGGCTACGCTACACCTTC
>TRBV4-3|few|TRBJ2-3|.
CASSQGQGGLGTDTQYF
TGCGCCAGCAGCCAAGGTCAGGGAGGTTTGGGCACAGATACGCAGTATTTT
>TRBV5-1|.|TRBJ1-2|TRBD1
CASSSTRDSPNYGYTF
TGCGCCAGCAGCTCTACCCGGGACAGCCCTAACTATGGCTACACCTTC
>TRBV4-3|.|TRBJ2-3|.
CASSQVPSSEGRTQYF
TGCGCCAGCAGCCAAGTCCCCTCTAGCGAAGGGCGTACGCAGTATTTT
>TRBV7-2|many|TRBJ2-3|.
CASSLRVSHTDTQYF
TGTGCCAGCAGCTTAAGAGTTTCCCACACAGATACGCAGTATTTT
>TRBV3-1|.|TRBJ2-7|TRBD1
CASRPTSTGSYEQYF
TGTGCCAGCAGACCCACTTCGACAGGGAGCTACGAGCAGTACTTC
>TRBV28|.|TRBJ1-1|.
CASTQSNTEAFF
TGTGCCAGCACCCAATCGAACACTGAAGCTTTCTTT
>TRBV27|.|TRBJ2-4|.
CASSFTDRGIQYF
TGTGCCAGCAGTTTTACAGACAGAGGGATTCAGTACTTC
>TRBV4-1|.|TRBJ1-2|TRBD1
CASSQIAGTEDYGYTF
TGCGCCAGCAGCCAAATAGCCGGGACAGAGGACTATGGCTACACCTTC
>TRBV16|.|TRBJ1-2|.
CASSQSDSGGYTF
TGTGCCAGCAGCCAATCGGACAGCGGGGGCTACACCTTC
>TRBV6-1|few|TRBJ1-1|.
CASSAALAEAFF
TGTGCCAGCAGTGCCGCCCTTGCTGAAGCTTTCTTT
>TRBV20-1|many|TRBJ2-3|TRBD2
CSARALLAGDTDTQYF
TGCAGTGCTAGAGCCCTCCTAGCGGGGGACACAGATACGCAGTATTTT
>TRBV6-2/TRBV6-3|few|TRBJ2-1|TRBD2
CASSYRASGGDEQFF
TGTGCCAGCAGTTACCGAGCTAGCGGCGGCGATGAGCAGTTCTTC
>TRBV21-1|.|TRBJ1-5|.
CAGSPGKGSNQPQHF
TGTGCCGGCAGTCCAGGGAAAGGAAGCAATCAGCCCCAGCATTTT
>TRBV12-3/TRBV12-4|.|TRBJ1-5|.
CASRRANQPQHF
TGTGCCAGCAGGAGGGCCAATCAGCCCCAGCATTTT
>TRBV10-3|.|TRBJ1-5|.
CAISEGWGINGNQPQHF
TGTGCCATCAGTGAGGGTTGGGGGATCAACGGCAATCAGCCCCAGCATTTT
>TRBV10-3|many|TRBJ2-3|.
CAISESTAGTDTQYF
TGTGCCATCAGTGAGTCGACAGCGGGCACAGATACGCAGTATTTT
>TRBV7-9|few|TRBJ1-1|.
CASSFSGENTEAFF
TGTGCCAGCAGCTTTTCAGGGGAGAACACTGAAGCTTTCTTT
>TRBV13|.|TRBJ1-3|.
CASSLVGAGKTIYF
TGTGCCAGCAGCTTAGTCGGGGCCGGAAAAACCATATATTTT
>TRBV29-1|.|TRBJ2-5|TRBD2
CSVLAGEVGETQYF
TGCAGCGTCTTAGCGGGAGAGGTCGGAGAGACCCAGTACTTC
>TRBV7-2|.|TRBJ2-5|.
CASGPAAGETQYF
TGTGCCAGCGGCCCAGCGGCGGGTGAGACCCAGTACTTC
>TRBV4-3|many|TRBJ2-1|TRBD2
CASSQVPRRDYPYNEQFF
TGCGCCAGCAGCCAAGTTCCCCGCCGGGACTACCCCTACAATGAGCAGTTCTTC
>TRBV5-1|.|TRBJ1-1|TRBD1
CASSVTGGAAEAFF
TGCGCCAGCAGCGTGACAGGGGGAGCGGCTGAAGCTTTCTTT
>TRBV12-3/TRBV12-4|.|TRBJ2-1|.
CASGPSVDEQFF
TGTGCCAGCGGGCCATCGGTGGACGAGCAGTTCTTC
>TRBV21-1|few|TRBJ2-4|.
CASSKSPTGTKNIQYF
TGTGCCAGCAGCAAAAGCCCGACAGGGACCAAAAACATTCAGTACTTC